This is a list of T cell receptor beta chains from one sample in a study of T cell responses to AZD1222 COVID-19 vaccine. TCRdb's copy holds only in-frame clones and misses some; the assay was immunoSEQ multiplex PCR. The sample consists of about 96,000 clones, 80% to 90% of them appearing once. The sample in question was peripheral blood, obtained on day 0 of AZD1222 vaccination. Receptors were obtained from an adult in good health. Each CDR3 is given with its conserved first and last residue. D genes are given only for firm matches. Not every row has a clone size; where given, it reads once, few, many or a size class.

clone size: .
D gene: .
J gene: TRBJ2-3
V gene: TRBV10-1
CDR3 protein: CASSGLGTDTQYF
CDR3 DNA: TGCGCCAGCAGCGGCCTAGGCACAGATACGCAGTATTTT

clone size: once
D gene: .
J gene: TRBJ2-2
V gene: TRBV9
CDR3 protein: CASSPSGSGTGELFF
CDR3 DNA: TGTGCCAGCAGCCCGAGCGGTTCCGGTACCGGGGAGCTGTTTTTT

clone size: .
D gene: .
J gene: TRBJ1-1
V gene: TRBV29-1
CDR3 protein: CSVPTAPFEAFF
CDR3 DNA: TGCAGCGTACCGACGGCCCCCTTTGAAGCTTTCTTT

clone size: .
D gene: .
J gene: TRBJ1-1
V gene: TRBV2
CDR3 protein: CASSEYVNTEAFF
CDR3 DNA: TGTGCCAGCAGTGAATATGTGAACACTGAAGCTTTCTTT

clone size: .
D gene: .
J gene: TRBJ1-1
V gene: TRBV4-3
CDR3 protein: CASSHGRWNPEAFF
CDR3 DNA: TGCGCCAGCAGCCATGGGAGGTGGAACCCTGAAGCTTTCTTT

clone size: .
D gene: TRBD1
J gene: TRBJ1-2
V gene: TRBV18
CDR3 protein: CASSPRGPGQGDGYGYTF
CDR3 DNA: TGTGCCAGCTCACCTCGAGGGCCGGGACAGGGAGACGGCTATGGCTACACCTTC

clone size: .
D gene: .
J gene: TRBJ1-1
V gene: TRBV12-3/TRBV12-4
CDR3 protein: CASSLALNTEAFF
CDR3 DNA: TGTGCCAGCAGTTTAGCGCTGAACACTGAAGCTTTCTTT

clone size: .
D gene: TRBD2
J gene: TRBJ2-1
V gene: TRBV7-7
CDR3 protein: CASSLKPSGVTSYNEQFF
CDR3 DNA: TGTGCTAGCAGCTTAAAACCTAGCGGGGTAACCTCCTACAATGAGCAGTTCTTC

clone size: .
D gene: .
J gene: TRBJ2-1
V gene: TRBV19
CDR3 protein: CASSPGPRPYSNEQFF
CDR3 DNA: TGTGCCAGTAGCCCTGGACCAAGGCCTTATTCCAATGAGCAGTTCTTC

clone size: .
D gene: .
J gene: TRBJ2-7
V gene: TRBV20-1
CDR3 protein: CSVGEQYF
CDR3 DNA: TGCAGTGTCGGGGAGCAGTACTTC

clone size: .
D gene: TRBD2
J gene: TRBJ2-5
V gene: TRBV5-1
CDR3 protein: CASSLGLQRGGPRETQYF
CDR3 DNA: TGCGCCAGCAGCTTGGGTCTCCAGCGGGGGGGCCCTCGAGAGACCCAGTACTTC

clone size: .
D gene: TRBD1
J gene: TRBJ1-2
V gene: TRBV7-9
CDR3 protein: CASSSSRGTGEVANYGYTF
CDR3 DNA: TGTGCCAGCAGCTCGTCGCGAGGGACAGGGGAAGTCGCTAACTATGGCTACACCTTC

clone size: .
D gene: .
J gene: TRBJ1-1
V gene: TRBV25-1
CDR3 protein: CASSEAVGEPFF
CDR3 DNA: TGTGCCAGCAGTGAAGCGGTGGGGGAACCTTTCTTT

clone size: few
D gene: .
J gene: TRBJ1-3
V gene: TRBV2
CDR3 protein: CASRISGNTIYF
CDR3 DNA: TGTGCCAGCAGGATCTCTGGAAACACCATATATTTT

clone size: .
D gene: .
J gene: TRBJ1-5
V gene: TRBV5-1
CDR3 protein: CASSLGSGDQPQHF
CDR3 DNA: TGCGCCAGCAGCTTGGGTTCAGGAGATCAGCCCCAGCATTTT

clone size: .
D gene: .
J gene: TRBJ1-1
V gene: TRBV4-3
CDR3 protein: CASSQGGIKTEAFF
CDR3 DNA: TGCGCCAGCAGCCAAGGGGGTATCAAGACTGAAGCTTTCTTT

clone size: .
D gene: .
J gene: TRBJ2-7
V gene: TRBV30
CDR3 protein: CAWSRQVLHSYEQYF
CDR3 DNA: TGTGCCTGGAGTCGTCAGGTTCTTCACTCCTACGAGCAGTACTTC

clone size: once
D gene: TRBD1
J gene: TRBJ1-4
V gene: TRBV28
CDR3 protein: CASITDRGITTNEKLFF
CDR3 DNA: TGTGCCAGCATCACAGACAGGGGCATTACAACTAATGAAAAACTGTTTTTT

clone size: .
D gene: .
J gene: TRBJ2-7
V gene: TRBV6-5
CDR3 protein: CASMGRGAGSYEQYF
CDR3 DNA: TGTGCCAGCATGGGTAGGGGGGCTGGGTCCTACGAGCAGTACTTC

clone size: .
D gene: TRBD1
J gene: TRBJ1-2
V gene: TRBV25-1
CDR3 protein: CASRAGTDYWYGYTF
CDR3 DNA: TGTGCCAGCAGGGCCGGGACAGACTATTGGTATGGCTACACCTTC

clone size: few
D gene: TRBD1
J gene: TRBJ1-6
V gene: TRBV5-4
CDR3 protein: CASSTGQGEFSPLHF
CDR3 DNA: TGTGCCAGCAGCACCGGACAGGGGGAATTTTCACCCCTCCACTTT

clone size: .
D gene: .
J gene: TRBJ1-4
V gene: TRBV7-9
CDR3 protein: CASSFATNEKLFF
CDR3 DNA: TGTGCCAGCAGCTTCGCAACTAATGAAAAACTGTTTTTT

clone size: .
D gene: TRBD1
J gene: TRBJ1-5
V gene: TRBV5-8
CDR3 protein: CASSFIQGVQPQHF
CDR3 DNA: TGTGCCAGCAGCTTTATACAGGGGGTTCAGCCCCAGCATTTT

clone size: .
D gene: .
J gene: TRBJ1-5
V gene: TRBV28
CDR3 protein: CASLSRVGRDNQPQHF
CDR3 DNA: TGTGCCAGCTTATCTAGGGTGGGGCGCGACAATCAGCCCCAGCATTTT

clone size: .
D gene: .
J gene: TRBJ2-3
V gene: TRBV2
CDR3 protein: CASRNFRVLPRFTDTQYF
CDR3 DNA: TGTGCCAGCAGGAATTTCCGGGTCCTACCGAGATTCACAGATACGCAGTATTTT

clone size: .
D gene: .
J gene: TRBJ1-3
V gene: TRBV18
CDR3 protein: CASSPRTGSSGNTIYF
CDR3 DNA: TGTGCCAGCTCACCACGAACAGGTAGCTCTGGAAACACCATATATTTT

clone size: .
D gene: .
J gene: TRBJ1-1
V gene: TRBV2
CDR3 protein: CASRFGAEAFF
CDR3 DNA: TGTGCCAGCCGATTTGGGGCTGAAGCTTTCTTT

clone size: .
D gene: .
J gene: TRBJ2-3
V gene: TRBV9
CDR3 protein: CASSVDVSGSDTQYF
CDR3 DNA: TGTGCCAGCAGCGTAGATGTTAGCGGATCAGATACGCAGTATTTT

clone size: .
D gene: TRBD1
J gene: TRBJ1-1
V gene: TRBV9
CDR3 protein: CASSATGGGNTEAFF
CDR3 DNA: TGTGCCAGCAGCGCGACAGGGGGAGGGAACACTGAAGCTTTCTTT

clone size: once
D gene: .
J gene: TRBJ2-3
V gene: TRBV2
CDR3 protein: CASSDDYTDTQYF
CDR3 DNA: TGTGCCAGCAGTGACGACTACACAGATACGCAGTATTTT

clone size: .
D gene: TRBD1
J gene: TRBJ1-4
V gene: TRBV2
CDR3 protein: CASSFGQGVKLFF
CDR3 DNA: TGTGCCAGCAGCTTCGGACAGGGGGTGAAACTGTTTTTT

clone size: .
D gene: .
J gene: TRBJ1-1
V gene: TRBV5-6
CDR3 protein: CASGYGTSTEAFF
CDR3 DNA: TGTGCCAGCGGATACGGGACTTCCACTGAAGCTTTCTTT

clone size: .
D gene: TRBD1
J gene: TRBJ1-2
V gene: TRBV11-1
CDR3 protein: CASSDRGRVPYGYTF
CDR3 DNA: TGTGCCAGCAGCGACAGGGGGCGCGTCCCCTATGGCTACACCTTC